Only a few counts were recorded for the clone carrying this T cell receptor (beta chain). The data were obtained in a study of T cells in Graves' hyperthyroidism and ophthalmopathy. What was amplified from RNA transcripts were TCR beta CDR3 regions. The TCR CDR3 first-round RT-PCR relied on the HTBI primer set. TCRdb fed the multiplex PCR reads into MiXCR, producing one record per CDR3 protein. The table records hundreds of thousands of distinct CDR3 sequences, around 15% of them present only once. Germline V gives CDR1 LNHDA, CDR2 SQIVND (reference sequence). V was cut by 5 bases and J by 3 bases, with 11 bases left in between. The CDR3 extends over 14 amino acids. Among ophthalmopathy patients, the Clinical Activity Score reached at least 3, the NOSPECS grade reached at least 4, and duration remained under 3 months. The PBMCs were sourced from fresh peripheral blood (about 9.7 ml).

This chain joins TRBV19 and TRBJ1-5; perhaps TRBD1 as D (6 bases). The sequenced sample consisted of blood. This clonotype originated in a woman aged 40 to 49 with Graves' ophthalmopathy. The CDR3 here is CASSETGFNQPQHF. CDR3 sequence (DNA): TGTGCCAGTAGTGAGACAGGATTCAATCAGCCCCAGCATTTT.